This is a list of T cell receptor beta chains from one sample in a study of T cell responses to AZD1222 COVID-19 vaccine. Method: immunoSEQ multiplex PCR; TCRdb's copy keeps in-frame clones and lacks some. The sample lists 92,000 or so clones, 80% to 90% occurring once. Material: peripheral blood, obtained on day 0 of AZD1222 vaccination. The receptor set was obtained from an adult in good health. Both conserved end residues are part of each CDR3. The D gene is left open where the match is weak. Clone size is given for some rows only: seen once, a few or many times, or a class if the clone is expanded.

clone size: -
J gene: TRBJ2-2
D gene: -
V gene: TRBV5-6
CDR3 DNA: TGTGCCAGCAGTTCGTCCCCTGAACGGGGCCTGGACACCGGGGAGCTGTTTTTT
CDR3 protein: CASSSSPERGLDTGELFF

clone size: -
J gene: TRBJ2-1
D gene: TRBD2
V gene: TRBV7-3
CDR3 DNA: TGTGCCAGCAGCTCGTCGAGCGGGGGGGCCCATGAGCAGTTCTTC
CDR3 protein: CASSSSSGGAHEQFF

clone size: -
J gene: TRBJ1-4
D gene: -
V gene: TRBV7-8
CDR3 DNA: TGTGCCAGCAGCCAGCCGGGAGTAGAAAAACTGTTTTTT
CDR3 protein: CASSQPGVEKLFF

clone size: -
J gene: TRBJ2-7
D gene: -
V gene: TRBV10-3
CDR3 DNA: TGTGCCATCTCACAGGGAACCGAGCAGTACTTC
CDR3 protein: CAISQGTEQYF

clone size: -
J gene: TRBJ2-3
D gene: -
V gene: TRBV29-1
CDR3 DNA: TGCAGCGTTGATGCAGGAGAAACAGATACGCAGTATTTT
CDR3 protein: CSVDAGETDTQYF

clone size: -
J gene: TRBJ1-2
D gene: -
V gene: TRBV3-1/TRBV3-2
CDR3 DNA: TGTGCCAGCAGCCAAGCCTACACTGGACCGGGGATTGGCTACACCTTC
CDR3 protein: CASSQAYTGPGIGYTF

clone size: -
J gene: TRBJ2-7
D gene: -
V gene: TRBV20-1
CDR3 DNA: TGCAGTGCTACCGGGTACGAGCAGTACTTC
CDR3 protein: CSATGYEQYF

clone size: -
J gene: TRBJ1-1
D gene: -
V gene: TRBV18
CDR3 DNA: TGTGCCAGCTCACCACCGAAGCCAGGGAGGCCTGAAGCTTTCTTT
CDR3 protein: CASSPPKPGRPEAFF

clone size: -
J gene: TRBJ1-1
D gene: -
V gene: TRBV6-6
CDR3 DNA: TGTGCCAGCATTAGGGTTGTCGGCGCGGAAGCTTTCTTT
CDR3 protein: CASIRVVGAEAFF

clone size: -
J gene: TRBJ1-5
D gene: TRBD1
V gene: TRBV7-2
CDR3 DNA: TGTGCCAGCAGCTTAATCTGGGGACAGGGGATTCAGCCCCAGCATTTT
CDR3 protein: CASSLIWGQGIQPQHF

clone size: -
J gene: TRBJ2-7
D gene: -
V gene: TRBV11-2
CDR3 DNA: TGTGCCAGCAGCGAGCCGTTTTACGAGCAGTACTTC
CDR3 protein: CASSEPFYEQYF

clone size: -
J gene: TRBJ1-3
D gene: -
V gene: TRBV2
CDR3 DNA: TGTGCCAGCAGCGGCAACGGAAACACCATATATTTT
CDR3 protein: CASSGNGNTIYF

clone size: -
J gene: TRBJ2-2
D gene: TRBD1
V gene: TRBV2
CDR3 DNA: TGTGCCAGCAGTGATTTACATCTGGGGACAGGGGAAACCGGGGAGCTGTTTTTT
CDR3 protein: CASSDLHLGTGETGELFF

clone size: once
J gene: TRBJ2-3
D gene: TRBD2
V gene: TRBV4-3
CDR3 DNA: TGCGCCAGCAGCCAAATTATCCTAGCGGGGGACCCAGATACGCAGTATTTT
CDR3 protein: CASSQIILAGDPDTQYF

clone size: -
J gene: TRBJ1-2
D gene: -
V gene: TRBV5-6
CDR3 DNA: TGTGCCAGCAGCCGCCGGGACGGGCACTATGGCTACACCTTC
CDR3 protein: CASSRRDGHYGYTF

clone size: once
J gene: TRBJ2-7
D gene: TRBD2
V gene: TRBV2
CDR3 DNA: TGTGCCAGCAGACTAAGGACTAGCGGGGGAACCTACGAGCAGTACTTC
CDR3 protein: CASRLRTSGGTYEQYF

clone size: -
J gene: TRBJ1-6
D gene: TRBD1
V gene: TRBV19
CDR3 DNA: TGTGCCAGTACCATCGGACAGGGATTATCACCCCTCCACTTT
CDR3 protein: CASTIGQGLSPLHF

clone size: -
J gene: TRBJ1-5
D gene: -
V gene: TRBV28
CDR3 DNA: TGTGCCAGCAGCCACTCGGGTCAGACCCAGCCCCAGCATTTT
CDR3 protein: CASSHSGQTQPQHF

clone size: -
J gene: TRBJ2-1
D gene: -
V gene: TRBV7-9
CDR3 DNA: TGTGCCAGCAGCTTCGCGAATGAGCAGTTCTTC
CDR3 protein: CASSFANEQFF

clone size: -
J gene: TRBJ1-4
D gene: -
V gene: TRBV6-2/TRBV6-3
CDR3 DNA: TGTGCCAGCAGCAACGGAAGAACTAATGAAAAACTGTTTTTT
CDR3 protein: CASSNGRTNEKLFF

clone size: -
J gene: TRBJ1-3
D gene: -
V gene: TRBV5-6
CDR3 DNA: TGTGCCAGCAGGAGGGAACAGAGCTCTGGAAACACCATATATTTT
CDR3 protein: CASRREQSSGNTIYF

clone size: -
J gene: TRBJ1-1
D gene: -
V gene: TRBV7-3
CDR3 DNA: TGTGCCAGCGGTGTAGGGGCGAAGGTCACTGAAGCTTTCTTT
CDR3 protein: CASGVGAKVTEAFF

clone size: few
J gene: TRBJ2-6
D gene: TRBD1
V gene: TRBV6-2/TRBV6-3
CDR3 DNA: TGTGCCAGCAGCCCCTCCAGGGGGTCTTACTCTGGGGCCAACGTCCTGACTTTC
CDR3 protein: CASSPSRGSYSGANVLTF

clone size: -
J gene: TRBJ2-7
D gene: TRBD1
V gene: TRBV5-1
CDR3 DNA: TGCGCCAGCAGCTATGGGACAGGCTCCTACGAGCAGTACTTC
CDR3 protein: CASSYGTGSYEQYF

clone size: -
J gene: TRBJ2-7
D gene: -
V gene: TRBV11-3
CDR3 DNA: TGTGCCAGCAGCTTAGCGCCCTCGACAGCTCTCCGGGATGAGCAGTACTTC
CDR3 protein: CASSLAPSTALRDEQYF

clone size: -
J gene: TRBJ2-7
D gene: -
V gene: TRBV30
CDR3 DNA: TGTGCCTGGAGTTCCCGGGGCAGGGAATACGAGCAGTACTTC
CDR3 protein: CAWSSRGREYEQYF

clone size: -
J gene: TRBJ1-2
D gene: -
V gene: TRBV29-1
CDR3 DNA: TGCAGCGTAATCCTGGGGCCAAACTATGGCTACACCTTC
CDR3 protein: CSVILGPNYGYTF

clone size: -
J gene: TRBJ2-2
D gene: -
V gene: TRBV28
CDR3 DNA: TGTGCCAGCAGCCAGGGATACAACACCGGGGAGCTGTTTTTT
CDR3 protein: CASSQGYNTGELFF

clone size: few
J gene: TRBJ1-5
D gene: TRBD1
V gene: TRBV3-1/TRBV3-2
CDR3 DNA: TGTGCCAGCAGCCAAGCGACAGGGTACGATCAGCCCCAGCATTTT
CDR3 protein: CASSQATGYDQPQHF

clone size: -
J gene: TRBJ2-2
D gene: -
V gene: TRBV28
CDR3 DNA: TGTGCCAGCAGTTTATTGGGTCCCGCGAACACCGGGGAGCTGTTTTTT
CDR3 protein: CASSLLGPANTGELFF

clone size: -
J gene: TRBJ1-6
D gene: -
V gene: TRBV6-5
CDR3 DNA: TGTGCCAGCAGTTACTCGCAGGGGAGGAATTCACCCCTCCACTTT
CDR3 protein: CASSYSQGRNSPLHF

clone size: -
J gene: TRBJ1-4
D gene: -
V gene: TRBV30
CDR3 DNA: TGTGCCTGGGAGAACAGACGAGCTAATGAAAAACTGTTTTTT
CDR3 protein: CAWENRRANEKLFF

clone size: -
J gene: TRBJ2-5
D gene: -
V gene: TRBV5-1
CDR3 DNA: TGCGCCAGCAGCTTGTTGGAGACCCAGTACTTC
CDR3 protein: CASSLLETQYF

clone size: -
J gene: TRBJ1-6
D gene: -
V gene: TRBV4-1
CDR3 DNA: TGCGCCAGCAGCCAAGAGCAGGGGTGGAATTCACCCCTCCACTTT
CDR3 protein: CASSQEQGWNSPLHF

clone size: -
J gene: TRBJ2-1
D gene: TRBD2
V gene: TRBV9
CDR3 DNA: TGTGCCAGCAGCGGGCGACTAGCGGGGGGGTACAATGAGCAGTTCTTC
CDR3 protein: CASSGRLAGGYNEQFF

clone size: -
J gene: TRBJ1-1
D gene: -
V gene: TRBV5-4
CDR3 DNA: TGTGCCAGCAGCTTGGAACAGGCTGCTACTGAAGCTTTCTTT
CDR3 protein: CASSLEQAATEAFF

clone size: -
J gene: TRBJ1-4
D gene: TRBD1
V gene: TRBV30
CDR3 DNA: TGTGCCTGGAGTGGGGGACAGGCTGCAACTAATGAAAAACTGTTTTTT
CDR3 protein: CAWSGGQAATNEKLFF

clone size: -
J gene: TRBJ1-1
D gene: TRBD1
V gene: TRBV14
CDR3 DNA: TGTGCCAGCAGCCAAGGAAGGGGACAGATTGAAGCTTTCTTT
CDR3 protein: CASSQGRGQIEAFF

clone size: -
J gene: TRBJ1-4
D gene: TRBD1
V gene: TRBV5-1
CDR3 DNA: TGCGCCAGCAGCCGGGACAGGGGGACAACTAATGAAAAACTGTTTTTT
CDR3 protein: CASSRDRGTTNEKLFF

clone size: -
J gene: TRBJ1-4
D gene: -
V gene: TRBV30
CDR3 DNA: TGTGCCTGGAGACCGGGACACCTATCTCGGGAAAAACTGTTTTTT
CDR3 protein: CAWRPGHLSREKLFF

clone size: few
J gene: TRBJ1-1
D gene: -
V gene: TRBV13
CDR3 DNA: TGTGCCAGCAGCTTAGCCCAGGGAGGTGGGGGCACTGAAGCTTTCTTT
CDR3 protein: CASSLAQGGGGTEAFF

clone size: -
J gene: TRBJ1-3
D gene: -
V gene: TRBV12-5
CDR3 DNA: TGTGCTAGTGGTTTGGGCACCCAAAACACCATATATTTT
CDR3 protein: CASGLGTQNTIYF

clone size: -
J gene: TRBJ2-1
D gene: -
V gene: TRBV19
CDR3 DNA: TGTGCCAGTAGTGCACCCCCCGGCAGGGGTGACTACAATGAGCAGTTCTTC
CDR3 protein: CASSAPPGRGDYNEQFF

clone size: -
J gene: TRBJ2-2
D gene: -
V gene: TRBV12-3/TRBV12-4
CDR3 DNA: TGTGCCGGCCTAAACACCGGGGAGCTGTTTTTT
CDR3 protein: CAGLNTGELFF

clone size: -
J gene: TRBJ2-7
D gene: TRBD2
V gene: TRBV11-2
CDR3 DNA: TGTGCCAGCAGCACTAGCGGGGGGGCCTACGAGCAGTACTTC
CDR3 protein: CASSTSGGAYEQYF

clone size: -
J gene: TRBJ1-2
D gene: TRBD1
V gene: TRBV5-1
CDR3 DNA: TGCGCCAGCAGTGGAGGACAGGAGACGAGCTACACCTTC
CDR3 protein: CASSGGQETSYTF

clone size: -
J gene: TRBJ1-6
D gene: TRBD1
V gene: TRBV19
CDR3 DNA: TGTGCCAGTAGTCGACAGGGGAATTCACCCCTCCACTTT
CDR3 protein: CASSRQGNSPLHF

clone size: once
J gene: TRBJ2-3
D gene: -
V gene: TRBV5-1
CDR3 DNA: TGCGCCAGCAGCTTTGGGGTACGCACAGATACGCAGTATTTT
CDR3 protein: CASSFGVRTDTQYF